This TCR beta chain comes out of a study of cytomegalovirus exposure and HLA in healthy donors. Background on the study: For the approximately 430 genotyped donors, over 80% fell within the Caucasian-associated ancestry cluster. General study findings and limits: The presence/absence work took it that sequencing depth was about the same across donors. Later analysis showed TCR association rates varying by HLA locus, highest for DRB1 and lowest for HLA-C. In a later analysis, at a false discovery rate of 0.05, approximately 18,000 TCR beta sequences were associated with HLA alleles.

The V and J ends lost 3 bases and 10 bases, in that order; junction bases with no gene match: 13. The length of the CDR3 is 17 residues. CDR1 LNHDA and CDR2 SQIVND come from the germline V gene (reference sequence). Worth noting for this clone: Its antigen remains unidentified.

The PCR was carried out with 60 Vbeta primers and 13 Jbeta primers. Sequencing was performed with immunoSEQ multiplex PCR; in TCRdb, only in-frame clones are kept and a portion is missing. The sample has around 110,000 clones, 9.5% seen once. This receptor was obtained from a man aged 30 to 45 in good health and CMV-seronegative. The V and J genes are TRBV19 and TRBJ2-1, with 12 positions matching TRBD1. Source material: PBMCs. Written as DNA, the CDR3 is TGTGCCAGTAGTATTACTGTTTGGGGACAGGGGGCTTACGAGCAGTTCTTC. This codes for CASSITVWGQGAYEQFF.